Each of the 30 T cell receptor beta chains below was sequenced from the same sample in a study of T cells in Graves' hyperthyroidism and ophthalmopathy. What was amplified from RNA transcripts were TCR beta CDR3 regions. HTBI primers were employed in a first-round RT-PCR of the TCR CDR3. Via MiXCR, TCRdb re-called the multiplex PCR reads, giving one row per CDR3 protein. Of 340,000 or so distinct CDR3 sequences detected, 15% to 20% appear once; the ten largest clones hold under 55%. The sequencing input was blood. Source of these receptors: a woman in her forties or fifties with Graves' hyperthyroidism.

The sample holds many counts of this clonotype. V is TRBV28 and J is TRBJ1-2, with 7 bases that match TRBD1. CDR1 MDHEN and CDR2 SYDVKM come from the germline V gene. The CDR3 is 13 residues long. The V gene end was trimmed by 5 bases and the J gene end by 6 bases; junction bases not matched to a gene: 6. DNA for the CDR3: TGTGCCAGCAGTAATGACAGGGCTGATGGCTACACCTTC. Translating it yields CASSNDRADGYTF.

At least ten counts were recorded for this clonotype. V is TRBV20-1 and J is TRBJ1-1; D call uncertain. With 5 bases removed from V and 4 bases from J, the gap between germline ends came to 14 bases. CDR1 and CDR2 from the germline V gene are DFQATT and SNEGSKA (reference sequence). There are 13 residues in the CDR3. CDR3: CSASTGQLTEAFF. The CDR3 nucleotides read TGCAGTGCTTCCACCGGGCAGCTCACTGAAGCTTTCTTT.

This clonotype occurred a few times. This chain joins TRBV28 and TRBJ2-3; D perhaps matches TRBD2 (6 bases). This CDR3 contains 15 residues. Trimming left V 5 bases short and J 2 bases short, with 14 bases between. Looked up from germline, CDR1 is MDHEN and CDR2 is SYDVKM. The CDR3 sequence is CASSPEAGFTDTQYF. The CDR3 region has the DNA TGTGCCAGCAGTCCGGAGGCGGGATTCACAGATACGCAGTATTTT. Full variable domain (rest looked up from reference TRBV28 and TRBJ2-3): DVKVTQSSRYLVKRTGEKVFLECVQDMDHENMFWYRQDPGLGLRLIYFSYDVKMKEKGDIPEGYSVSREKKERFSLILESASTNQTSMYLCASSPEAGFTDTQYFGPGTRLTVL.

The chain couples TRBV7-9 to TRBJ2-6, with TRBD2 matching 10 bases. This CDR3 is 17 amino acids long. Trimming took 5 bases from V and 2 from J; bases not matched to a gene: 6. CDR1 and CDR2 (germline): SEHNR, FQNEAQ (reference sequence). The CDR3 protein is CASSQSGGAAGANVLTF. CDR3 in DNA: TGTGCCAGCAGCCAGAGCGGGGGGGCAGCTGGGGCCAACGTCCTGACTTTC. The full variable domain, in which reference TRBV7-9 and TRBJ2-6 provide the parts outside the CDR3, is DTGVSQNPRHKITKRGQNVTFRCDPISEHNRLYWYRQTLGQGPEFLTYFQNEAQLEKSRLLSDRFSAERPKGSFSTLEIQRTEQGDSAMYLCASSQSGGAAGANVLTFGAGSRLTVL.

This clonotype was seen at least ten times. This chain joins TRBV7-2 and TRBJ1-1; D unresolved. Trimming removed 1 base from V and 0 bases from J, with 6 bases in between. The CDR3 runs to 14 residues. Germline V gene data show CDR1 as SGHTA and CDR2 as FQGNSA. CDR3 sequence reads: CASSLDPVNTEAFF. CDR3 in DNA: TGTGCCAGCAGCTTAGACCCGGTGAACACTGAAGCTTTCTTT.

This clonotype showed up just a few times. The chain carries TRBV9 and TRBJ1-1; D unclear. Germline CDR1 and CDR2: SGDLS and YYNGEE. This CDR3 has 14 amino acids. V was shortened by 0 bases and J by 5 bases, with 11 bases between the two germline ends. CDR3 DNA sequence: TGTGCCAGCAGCGTAGGCTCTATTAGGACTGAAGCTTTCTTT. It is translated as CASSVGSIRTEAFF.

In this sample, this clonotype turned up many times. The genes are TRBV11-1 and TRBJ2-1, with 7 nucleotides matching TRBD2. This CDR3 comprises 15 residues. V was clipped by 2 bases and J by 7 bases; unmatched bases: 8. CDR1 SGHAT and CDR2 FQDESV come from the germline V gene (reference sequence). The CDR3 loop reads CASSLIAGFENEQFF. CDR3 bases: TGTGCCAGCAGCTTAATAGCGGGTTTCGAGAATGAGCAGTTCTTC.

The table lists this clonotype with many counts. The CDR3 loop is CSATGTLQETQYF. DNA for the CDR3: TGCAGTGCAACCGGGACGCTCCAAGAGACCCAGTACTTC. The rearrangement links TRBV20-1 to TRBJ2-5, with D perhaps given as TRBD1 or TRBD2 (5 bases each). Germline V gives CDR1 DFQATT, CDR2 SNEGSKA (reference sequence). The CDR3 has 13 amino acids. Trimming cost V 6 bases and J 1 base, with 12 bases left between them.

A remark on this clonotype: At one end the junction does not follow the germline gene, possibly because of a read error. The CDR3 DNA sequence: TGTGCCAACAGTGATGAGACTGAGCAGTTCTTC. Its protein is CANSDETEQFF. The V and J genes are TRBV10-3 and TRBJ2-1; D not resolved. CDR3 length: 11 residues. Per the germline V gene, CDR1 is ENHRY and CDR2 is SYGVKD.

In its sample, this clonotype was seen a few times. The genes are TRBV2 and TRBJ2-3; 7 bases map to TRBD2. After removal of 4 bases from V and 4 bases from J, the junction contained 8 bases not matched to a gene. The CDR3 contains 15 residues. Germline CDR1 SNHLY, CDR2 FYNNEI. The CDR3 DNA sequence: TGTGCCAGCAGTGCTCGGACTAGTGGAGCAGATACGCAGTATTTT. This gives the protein CASSARTSGADTQYF.

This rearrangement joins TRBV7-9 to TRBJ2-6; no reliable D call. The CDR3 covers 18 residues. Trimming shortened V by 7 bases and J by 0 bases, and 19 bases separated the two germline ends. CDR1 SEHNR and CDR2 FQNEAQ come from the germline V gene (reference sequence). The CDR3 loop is CASTVWPASSSGANVLTF. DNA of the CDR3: TGTGCCAGCACCGTATGGCCGGCCTCCAGCTCTGGGGCCAACGTCCTGACTTTC.

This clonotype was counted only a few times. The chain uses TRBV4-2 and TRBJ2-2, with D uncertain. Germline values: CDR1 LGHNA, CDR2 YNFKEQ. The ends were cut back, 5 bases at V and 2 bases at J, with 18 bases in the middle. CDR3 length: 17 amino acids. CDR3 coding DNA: TGTGCCAGCAGCAACCGGGTGGAGCGTCCCAACACCGGGGAGCTGTTTTTT. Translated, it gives CASSNRVERPNTGELFF.

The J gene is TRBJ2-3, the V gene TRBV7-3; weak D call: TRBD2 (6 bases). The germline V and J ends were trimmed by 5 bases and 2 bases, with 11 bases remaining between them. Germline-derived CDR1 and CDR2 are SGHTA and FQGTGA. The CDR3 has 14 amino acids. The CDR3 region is CASSPRETTDTQYF. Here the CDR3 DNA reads TGTGCCAGCAGCCCGCGGGAAACCACAGATACGCAGTATTTT.

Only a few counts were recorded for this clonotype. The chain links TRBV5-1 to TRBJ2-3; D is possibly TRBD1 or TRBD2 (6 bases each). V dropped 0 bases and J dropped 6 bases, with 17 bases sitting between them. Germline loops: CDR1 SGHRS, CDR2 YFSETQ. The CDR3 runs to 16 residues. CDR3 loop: CASSLATGGGLDTQYF. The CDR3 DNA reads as TGCGCCAGCAGCTTGGCGACAGGAGGGGGTCTGGATACGCAGTATTTT.

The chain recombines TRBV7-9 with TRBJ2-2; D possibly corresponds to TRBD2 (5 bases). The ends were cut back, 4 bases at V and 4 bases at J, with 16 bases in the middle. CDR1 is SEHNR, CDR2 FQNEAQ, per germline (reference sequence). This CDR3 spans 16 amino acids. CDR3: CASSYPERGGTGELFF. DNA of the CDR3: TGTGCCAGCAGCTACCCAGAACGGGGTGGCACCGGGGAGCTGTTTTTT. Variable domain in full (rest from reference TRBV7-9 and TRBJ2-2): DTGVSQNPRHKITKRGQNVTFRCDPISEHNRLYWYRQTLGQGPEFLTYFQNEAQLEKSRLLSDRFSAERPKGSFSTLEIQRTEQGDSAMYLCASSYPERGGTGELFFGEGSRLTVL.

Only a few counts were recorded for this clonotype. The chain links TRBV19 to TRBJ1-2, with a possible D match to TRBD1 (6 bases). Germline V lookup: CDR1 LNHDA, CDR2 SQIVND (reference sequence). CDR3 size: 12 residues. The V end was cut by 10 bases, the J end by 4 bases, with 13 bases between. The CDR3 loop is CATLAGAYGYTF. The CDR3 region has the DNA TGTGCCACCCTAGCGGGGGCCTATGGCTACACCTTC.

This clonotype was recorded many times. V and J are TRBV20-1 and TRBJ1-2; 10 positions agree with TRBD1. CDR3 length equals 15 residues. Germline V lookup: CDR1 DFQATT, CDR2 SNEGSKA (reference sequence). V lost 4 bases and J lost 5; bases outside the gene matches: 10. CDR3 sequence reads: CSAIEGTGDEYGYTF. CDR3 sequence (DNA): TGCAGTGCTATTGAAGGGACAGGGGATGAATATGGCTACACCTTC.

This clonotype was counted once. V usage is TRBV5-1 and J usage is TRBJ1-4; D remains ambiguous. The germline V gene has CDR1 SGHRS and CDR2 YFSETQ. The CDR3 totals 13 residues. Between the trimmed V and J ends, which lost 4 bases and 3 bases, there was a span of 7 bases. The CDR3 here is CASSPGSNEKLFF. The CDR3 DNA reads TGCGCCAGCAGCCCAGGTTCTAATGAAAAACTGTTTTTT.

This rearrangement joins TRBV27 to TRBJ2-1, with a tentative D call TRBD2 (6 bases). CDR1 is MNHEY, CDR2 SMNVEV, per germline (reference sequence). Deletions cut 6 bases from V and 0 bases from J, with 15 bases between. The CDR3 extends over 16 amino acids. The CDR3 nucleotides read TGTGCCAGCAGGACCGGGACTTCGAGCTCCTACAATGAGCAGTTCTTC. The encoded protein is CASRTGTSSSYNEQFF.

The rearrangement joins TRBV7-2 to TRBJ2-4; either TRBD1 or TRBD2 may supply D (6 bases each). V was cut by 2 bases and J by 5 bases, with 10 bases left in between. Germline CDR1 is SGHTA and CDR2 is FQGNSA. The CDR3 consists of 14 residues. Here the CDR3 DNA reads TGTGCCAGCAGCTTAACTGGGGGGCAAAACATTCAGTACTTC. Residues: CASSLTGGQNIQYF.

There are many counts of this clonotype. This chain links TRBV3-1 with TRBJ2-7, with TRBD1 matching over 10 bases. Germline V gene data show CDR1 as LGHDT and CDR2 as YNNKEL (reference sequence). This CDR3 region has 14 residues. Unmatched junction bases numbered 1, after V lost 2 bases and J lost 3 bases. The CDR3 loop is CASSQRDRGYEQYV. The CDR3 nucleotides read TGTGCCAGCAGCCAAAGGGACAGGGGCTACGAGCAGTACGTC.

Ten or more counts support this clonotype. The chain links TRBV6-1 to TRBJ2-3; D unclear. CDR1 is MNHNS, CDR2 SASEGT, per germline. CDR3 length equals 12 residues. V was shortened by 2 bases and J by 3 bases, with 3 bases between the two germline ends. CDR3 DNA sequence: TGTGCCAGCAGTGAAACAACAGATACGCAGTATTTT. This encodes CASSETTDTQYF.

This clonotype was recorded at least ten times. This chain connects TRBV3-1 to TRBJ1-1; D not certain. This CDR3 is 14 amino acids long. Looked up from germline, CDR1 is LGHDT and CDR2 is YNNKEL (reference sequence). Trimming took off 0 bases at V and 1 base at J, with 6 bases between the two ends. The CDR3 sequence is CASSQDEGNTEAFF. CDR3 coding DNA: TGTGCCAGCAGCCAAGATGAGGGGAACACTGAAGCTTTCTTT.

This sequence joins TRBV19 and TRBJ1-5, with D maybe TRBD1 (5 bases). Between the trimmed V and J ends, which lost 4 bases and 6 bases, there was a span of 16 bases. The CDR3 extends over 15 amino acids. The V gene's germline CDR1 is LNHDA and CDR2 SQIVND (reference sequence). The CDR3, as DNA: TGTGCCAGTAGTAATCAGGGAGGGACCCCTCAGCCCCAGCATTTT. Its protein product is CASSNQGGTPQPQHF.

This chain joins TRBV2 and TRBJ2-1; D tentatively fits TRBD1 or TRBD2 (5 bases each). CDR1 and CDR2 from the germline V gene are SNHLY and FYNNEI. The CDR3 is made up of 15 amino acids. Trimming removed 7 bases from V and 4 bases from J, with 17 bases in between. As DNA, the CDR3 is TGTGCCAGCAAGGGTCGGGACGACGTGTACAATGAGCAGTTCTTC. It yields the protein CASKGRDDVYNEQFF.

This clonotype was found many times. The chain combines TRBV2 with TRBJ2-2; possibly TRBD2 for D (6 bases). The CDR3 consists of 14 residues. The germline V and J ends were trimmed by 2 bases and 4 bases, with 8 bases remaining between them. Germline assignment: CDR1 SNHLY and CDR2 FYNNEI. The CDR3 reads CASSESGATGELFF. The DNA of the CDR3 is TGTGCCAGCAGTGAATCGGGAGCCACCGGGGAGCTGTTTTTT.

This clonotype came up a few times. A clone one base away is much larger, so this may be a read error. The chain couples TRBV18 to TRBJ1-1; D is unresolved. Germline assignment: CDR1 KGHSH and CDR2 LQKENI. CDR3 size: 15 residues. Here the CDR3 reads CANSSSLEMNTEAFF. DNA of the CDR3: TGTGCCAACTCATCCTCTCTGGAAATGAACACTGAAGCTTTCTTT.

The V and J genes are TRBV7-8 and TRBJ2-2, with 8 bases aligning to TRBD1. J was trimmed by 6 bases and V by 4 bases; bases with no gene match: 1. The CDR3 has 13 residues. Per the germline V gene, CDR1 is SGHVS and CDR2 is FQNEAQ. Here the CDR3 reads CASSSGGPGELFF. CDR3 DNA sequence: TGTGCCAGCAGCTCAGGGGGCCCCGGGGAGCTGTTTTTT. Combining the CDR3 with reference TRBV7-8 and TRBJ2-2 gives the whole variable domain GAGVSQSPRYKVAKRGQDVALRCDPISGHVSLFWYQQALGQGPEFLTYFQNEAQLDKSGLPSDRFFAERPEGSVSTLKIQRTQQEDSAVYLCASSSGGPGELFFGEGSRLTVL.

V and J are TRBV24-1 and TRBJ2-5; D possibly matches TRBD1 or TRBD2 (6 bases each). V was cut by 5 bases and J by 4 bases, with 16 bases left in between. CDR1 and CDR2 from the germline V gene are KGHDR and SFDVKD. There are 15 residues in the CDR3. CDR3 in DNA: TGTGCCACCAGTGTGGGGGAAGGGGGGCGAGAGACCCAGTACTTC. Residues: CATSVGEGGRETQYF.

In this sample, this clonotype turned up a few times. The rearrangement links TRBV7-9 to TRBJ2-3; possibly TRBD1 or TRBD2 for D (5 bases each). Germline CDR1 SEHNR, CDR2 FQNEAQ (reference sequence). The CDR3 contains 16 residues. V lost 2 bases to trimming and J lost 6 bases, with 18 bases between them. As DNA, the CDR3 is TGTGCCAGCAGCTTAATGGGGGTAGGCCGCGTGGATACGCAGTATTTT. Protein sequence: CASSLMGVGRVDTQYF. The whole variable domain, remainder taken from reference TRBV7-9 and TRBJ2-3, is DTGVSQNPRHKITKRGQNVTFRCDPISEHNRLYWYRQTLGQGPEFLTYFQNEAQLEKSRLLSDRFSAERPKGSFSTLEIQRTEQGDSAMYLCASSLMGVGRVDTQYFGPGTRLTVL.